These 20 T cell receptor beta chains originate from one sample sequenced in a study of control samples from healthy donors and cancer patients. Here immunoSEQ multiplex PCR was the method, and the copy in TCRdb shows in-frame clones only, minus some. This repertoire shows 90,000 or so clones, about 88% found once; its top ten account for around 7.6%. What was sequenced was blood. The receptors derive from a woman aged 55-70 years in good health.

The rearrangement links TRBV30 to TRBJ2-2; no firm D call. CDR1 and CDR2 (germline): GTSNPN, SVGIG (reference sequence). Trimming stripped 4 bases from V and 5 bases from J, with 17 bases between. There are 15 residues in the CDR3. CDR3 in amino acids: CAWMRDSTQTGELFF. The DNA for the CDR3 is TGTGCCTGGATGAGAGACTCGACCCAAACCGGGGAGCTGTTTTTT.

V gene TRBV4-1 combines with J gene TRBJ2-7, with 8 nucleotides matching TRBD2. V dropped 5 bases and J dropped 5; count of bases not matched to a gene: 8. The CDR3 has 14 residues. Per the germline V gene, CDR1 is MGHRA and CDR2 is YSYEKL. CDR3 nucleotide sequence: TGCGCCAGCAGCGAACCGGGACTAGACCACGAGCAGTACTTC. Translated, it gives CASSEPGLDHEQYF.

This chain uses TRBV9 with TRBJ2-3; 7 bases line up with TRBD2. Trimming took 3 bases from V and 2 from J; bases not matched to a gene: 6. CDR1 is SGDLS and CDR2 is YYNGEE in the germline V gene. The CDR3 runs to 15 residues. CDR3 DNA sequence: TGTGCCAGCAGCGATACTAGCGATCCCACAGATACGCAGTATTTT. This sequence encodes CASSDTSDPTDTQYF.

V is TRBV5-1 and J is TRBJ2-5; D is uncertain. CDR1 and CDR2 (germline): SGHRS, YFSETQ. V was trimmed by 4 bases and J by 0 bases, leaving 10 bases between them. This CDR3 comprises 14 residues. In nucleotides, the CDR3 is TGCGCCAGCAGCAGCAACACATACCAAGAGACCCAGTACTTC. It is translated as CASSSNTYQETQYF.

The chain combines TRBV5-1 with TRBJ1-1; weak D call: TRBD1 (6 bases). With 7 bases removed from V and 2 bases from J, the gap between germline ends came to 15 bases. The germline V gene encodes CDR1 SGHRS and CDR2 YFSETQ. The CDR3 has 14 residues. CDR3 amino acids: CASRRTGTNTEAFF. CDR3 coding DNA: TGCGCCAGCCGCCGCACAGGGACTAACACTGAAGCTTTCTTT.

This clone appeared once. The J gene is TRBJ2-3, the V gene TRBV29-1; D remains unclear. V gave up 4 bases and J gave up 4 bases, with 12 bases separating them. The CDR3 spans 13 residues. CDR1 SQVTM and CDR2 ANQGSEA come from the germline V gene. CDR3 protein: CSVGVVLSDTQYF. The DNA for the CDR3 is TGCAGCGTTGGGGTCGTTCTTTCAGATACGCAGTATTTT.

V gene TRBV5-4 combines with J gene TRBJ2-1, with a weak D call TRBD2 (5 bases). Germline CDR1 SGHNT, CDR2 YYREEE (reference sequence). The CDR3 has 15 amino acids. Trimming stripped 4 bases from V and 2 bases from J, with 13 bases between. CDR3: CASSPEGGTYNEQFF. CDR3 coding DNA: TGTGCCAGCAGCCCTGAAGGAGGTACCTACAATGAGCAGTTCTTC.

V gene TRBV6-6 combines with J gene TRBJ1-4; 7 bases map to TRBD1. The germline V gene has CDR1 MNHNY and CDR2 SVGAGI (reference sequence). Losses at the gene ends were 4 bases for V and 11 bases for J; bases not matched to a gene: 13. The CDR3 loop spans 15 amino acids. CDR3 residues: CASSSGQVAAGKLFF. Here the CDR3 DNA reads TGTGCCAGCAGTTCCGGACAGGTAGCAGCGGGGAAACTGTTTTTT.

This chain connects TRBV11-2 to TRBJ2-3, with 12 bases fitting TRBD2. The CDR3 has 16 amino acids. Germline values: CDR1 SGHAT, CDR2 FQNNGV. Losses at the gene ends were 5 bases for V and 0 bases for J; bases not matched to a gene: 3. CDR3 amino acids: CASSLGLAGSTDTQYF. The DNA for the CDR3 is TGTGCCAGCAGCCTCGGACTAGCGGGGAGCACAGATACGCAGTATTTT.

The gene calls are TRBV2 and TRBJ1-1; unclear D gene. Germline V CDR1 and CDR2: SNHLY, FYNNEI. This CDR3 region has 14 residues. V was clipped by 7 bases and J by 0 bases, with 12 bases between them. In nucleotides, the CDR3 is TGTGCCAGCACCCTCGAAAGTATGAACACTGAAGCTTTCTTT. It codes for CASTLESMNTEAFF.

V and J are TRBV7-8 and TRBJ1-2; D unclear. The CDR3 spans 12 residues. Per germline, CDR1 SGHVS and CDR2 FQNEAQ. V was trimmed by 4 bases and J by 4 bases, leaving 7 bases between them. The CDR3, as DNA: TGTGCCAGCAGCTCCGCTGGCTATGGCTACACCTTC. It translates to CASSSAGYGYTF.

The chain couples TRBV18 to TRBJ2-1, with D perhaps given as TRBD1 or TRBD2 (5 bases each). The V end lost 6 bases, the J end lost 1 base, and 16 bases lay between the germline ends. This CDR3 spans 16 amino acids. Germline CDR1 KGHSH, CDR2 LQKENI. The CDR3 here is CASSLLNGASYNEQFF. CDR3 coding DNA: TGTGCCAGCTCGCTCCTTAACGGGGCTTCCTACAATGAGCAGTTCTTC.

V and J are TRBV7-2 and TRBJ1-3; D not resolved. Trimming removed 0 bases from V and 4 bases from J, with 10 bases in between. CDR3 size: 15 residues. Germline values: CDR1 SGHTA, CDR2 FQGNSA. The CDR3 region is CASSLARDAGNTIYF. The CDR3 DNA reads as TGTGCCAGCAGCTTAGCGAGGGATGCCGGAAACACCATATATTTT.

CDR3 region: CASSLLGQALHF. Here the CDR3 DNA reads TGTGCCAGCAGTTTACTAGGACAGGCCCTCCACTTT. The chain carries TRBV27 and TRBJ1-6, with 7 positions matching TRBD1. V shed 2 bases, J shed 14 bases, and the junction held 3 bases outside the gene matches. Germline V gene data show CDR1 as MNHEY and CDR2 as SMNVEV (reference sequence). This CDR3 region has 12 residues.

The chain has TRBV7-9 and TRBJ1-1; 7 positions match TRBD1. With V trimmed by 5 bases and J by 3 bases, 6 bases remained unmatched. Germline assignment: CDR1 SEHNR and CDR2 FQNEAQ (reference sequence). This CDR3 comprises 14 residues. Here the CDR3 DNA reads TGTGCCAGCAGCACTCAGGGGGAGGACACTGAAGCTTTCTTT. It translates to CASSTQGEDTEAFF.

This rearrangement joins TRBV6-2 or TRBV6-3 to TRBJ1-2; D uncertain. The CDR3 extends over 11 amino acids. Trimming stripped 6 bases from V and 7 bases from J, with 9 bases between. Germline-derived CDR1 and CDR2 are MNHEY and SVGEGT. As DNA, the CDR3 is TGTGCCAGCAGCCCCGATACTGGCTACACCTTC. Protein product: CASSPDTGYTF.

V gene TRBV30 combines with J gene TRBJ1-1; tentative D call: TRBD1 (6 bases). V lost 4 bases and J lost 4, with 16 bases in between. CDR3 length: 14 residues. Germline loops: CDR1 GTSNPN, CDR2 SVGIG (reference sequence). CDR3 residues: CAWMGGRGVTEAFF. The CDR3 bases are TGTGCCTGGATGGGGGGGCGCGGCGTCACTGAAGCTTTCTTT. Complete variable domain (other parts from reference TRBV30 and TRBJ1-1): SQTIHQWPATLVQPVGSPLSLECTVEGTSNPNLYWYRQAAGRGLQLLFYSVGIGQISSEVPQNLSASRPQDRQFILSSKKLLLSDSGFYLCAWMGGRGVTEAFFGQGTRLTVV.

This chain connects TRBV11-3 to TRBJ1-3; D not resolved. Per germline, CDR1 SGHNT and CDR2 YENEEA. Trimming pared 5 bases from V and 1 base from J, leaving 15 bases between. The CDR3 covers 16 residues. The CDR3 coding sequence is TGTGCCAGCAGCCCCCGGGCGCGGACGTCTGGAAACACCATATATTTT. It yields the protein CASSPRARTSGNTIYF.

The chain uses TRBV19 and TRBJ2-2; D call uncertain. Deletions cut 9 bases from V and 0 bases from J, with 14 bases between. CDR1 LNHDA and CDR2 SQIVND come from the germline V gene (reference sequence). The CDR3 is 15 residues long. The CDR3 is CASIHQDANTGELFF. Written as DNA, the CDR3 is TGTGCCAGCATCCACCAGGACGCGAACACCGGGGAGCTGTTTTTT.

CDR3: CASSLLKLAGVTDTQYF. As DNA, the CDR3 is TGTGCCAGCAGCCTTCTTAAGCTAGCGGGAGTTACAGATACGCAGTATTTT. The chain recombines TRBV13 with TRBJ2-3; 10 bases agree with TRBD2. Germline V gene sequence: CDR1 PRHDT, CDR2 FYEKMQ (reference sequence). The CDR3 is 17 residues long. Trimming cost V 5 bases and J 3 bases; bases outside gene matches: 11.